This T cell receptor beta chain was retrieved from a study of T cells in Graves' hyperthyroidism and ophthalmopathy. Findings and caveats of the study: Ophthalmopathy was separated from stable hyperthyroidism by a 13 V-J model.

Amplification of TCR beta CDR3 regions was performed using RNA transcripts as template. Primed by the HTBI set, a first-round RT-PCR was run on the TCR CDR3. Using its own MiXCR run on the multiplex PCR reads, TCRdb lists one record per CDR3 protein. Here the sample spans fewer than 700,000 distinct CDR3 sequences, about 17% being singletons. Germline CDR1 and CDR2: KGHDR and SFDVKD. The CDR3 consists of 14 residues. Recently diagnosed hyperthyroidism of less than 2 months' duration affected patients aged 18 to 65. Diagnostic assessment was based on clinical symptoms, serum thyroxine and TRAb, thyroid ultrasound and orbital computed tomography. About 10 ml of fresh peripheral blood supplied the PBMCs. This clonotype occurred a few times. Its antigen is not identified. Germline is not matched at one junction end, which may reflect a read error.

The origin of this receptor is a woman in her 30s with Graves' hyperthyroidism. V is TRBV24-1 and J is TRBJ1-1; TRBD1 agrees at 9 bases. The material sequenced was blood. CDR3: CAARGQGKNTEAFF. In DNA, the CDR3 is TGTGCCGCCAGGGGACAGGGTAAGAACACTGAAGCTTTCTTT.